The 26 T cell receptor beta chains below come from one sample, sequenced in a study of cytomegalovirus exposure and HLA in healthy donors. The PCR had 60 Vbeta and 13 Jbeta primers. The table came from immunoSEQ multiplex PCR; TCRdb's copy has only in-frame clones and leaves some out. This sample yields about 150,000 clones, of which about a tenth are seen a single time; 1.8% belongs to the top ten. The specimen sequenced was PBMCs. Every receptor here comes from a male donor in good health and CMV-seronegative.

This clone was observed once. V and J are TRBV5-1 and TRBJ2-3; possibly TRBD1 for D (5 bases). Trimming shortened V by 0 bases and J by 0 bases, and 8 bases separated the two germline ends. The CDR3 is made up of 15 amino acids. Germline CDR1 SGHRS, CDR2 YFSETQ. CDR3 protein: CASSLDAGSTDTQYF. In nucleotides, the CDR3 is TGCGCCAGCAGCTTGGATGCAGGGAGCACAGATACGCAGTATTTT. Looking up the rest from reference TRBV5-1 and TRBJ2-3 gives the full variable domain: KAGVTQTPRYLIKTRGQQVTLSCSPISGHRSVSWYQQTPGQGLQFLFEYFSETQRNKGNFPGRFSGRQFSNSRSEMNVSTLELGDSALYLCASSLDAGSTDTQYFGPGTRLTVL.

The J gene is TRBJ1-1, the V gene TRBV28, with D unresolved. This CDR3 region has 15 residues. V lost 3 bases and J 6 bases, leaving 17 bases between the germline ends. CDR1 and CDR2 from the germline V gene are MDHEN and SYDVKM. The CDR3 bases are TGTGCCAGCAGTTTTGGAGGCACCCGAAACCCTGAAGCTTTCTTT. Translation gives CASSFGGTRNPEAFF. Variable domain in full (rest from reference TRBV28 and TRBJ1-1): DVKVTQSSRYLVKRTGEKVFLECVQDMDHENMFWYRQDPGLGLRLIYFSYDVKMKEKGDIPEGYSVSREKKERFSLILESASTNQTSMYLCASSFGGTRNPEAFFGQGTRLTVV.

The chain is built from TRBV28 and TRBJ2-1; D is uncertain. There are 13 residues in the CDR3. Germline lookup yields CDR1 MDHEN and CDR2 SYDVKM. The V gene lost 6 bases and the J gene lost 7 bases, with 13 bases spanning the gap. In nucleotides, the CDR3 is TGTGCCAGCAGAGAAGAGCCCGGGAATGAGCAGTTCTTC. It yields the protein CASREEPGNEQFF.

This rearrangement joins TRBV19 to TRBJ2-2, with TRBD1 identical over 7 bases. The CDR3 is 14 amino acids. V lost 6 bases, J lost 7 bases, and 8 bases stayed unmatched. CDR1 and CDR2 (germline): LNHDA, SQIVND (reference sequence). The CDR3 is CASRHTGAGGELFF. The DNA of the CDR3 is TGTGCCAGTAGGCATACAGGGGCAGGCGGGGAGCTGTTTTTT. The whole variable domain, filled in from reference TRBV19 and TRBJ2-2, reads DGGITQSPKYLFRKEGQNVTLSCEQNLNHDAMYWYRQDPGQGLRLIYYSQIVNDFQKGDIAEGYSVSREKKESFPLTVTSAQKNPTAFYLCASRHTGAGGELFFGEGSRLTVL.

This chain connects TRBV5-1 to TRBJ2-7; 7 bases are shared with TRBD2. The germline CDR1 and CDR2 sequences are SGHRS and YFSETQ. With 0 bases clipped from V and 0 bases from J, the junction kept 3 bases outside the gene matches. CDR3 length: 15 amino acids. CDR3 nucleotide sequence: TGCGCCAGCAGCTTGGTTGGGGGGGGCTCCTACGAGCAGTACTTC. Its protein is CASSLVGGGSYEQYF.

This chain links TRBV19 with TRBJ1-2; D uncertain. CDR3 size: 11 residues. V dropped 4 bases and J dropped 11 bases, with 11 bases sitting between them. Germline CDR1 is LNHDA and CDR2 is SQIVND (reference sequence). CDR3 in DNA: TGTGCCAGTAGTACCCAACGCGGGTACACCTTC. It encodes CASSTQRGYTF. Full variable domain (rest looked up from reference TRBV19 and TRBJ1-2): DGGITQSPKYLFRKEGQNVTLSCEQNLNHDAMYWYRQDPGQGLRLIYYSQIVNDFQKGDIAEGYSVSREKKESFPLTVTSAQKNPTAFYLCASSTQRGYTFGSGTRLTVV.

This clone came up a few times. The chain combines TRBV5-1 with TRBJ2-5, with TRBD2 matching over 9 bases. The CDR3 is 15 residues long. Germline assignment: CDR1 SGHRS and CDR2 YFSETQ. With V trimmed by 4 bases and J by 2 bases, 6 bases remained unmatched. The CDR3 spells CASSPPSGVQETQYF. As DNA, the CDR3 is TGCGCCAGCAGCCCCCCTAGCGGGGTTCAAGAGACCCAGTACTTC.

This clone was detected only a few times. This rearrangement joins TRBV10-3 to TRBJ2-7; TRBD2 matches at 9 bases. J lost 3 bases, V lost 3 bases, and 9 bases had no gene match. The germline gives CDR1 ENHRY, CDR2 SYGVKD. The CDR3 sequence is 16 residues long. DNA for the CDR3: TGTGCCATCAGTGAACGGCGGGAGGGCCCCCTCTACGAGCAGTACTTC. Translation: CAISERREGPLYEQYF.

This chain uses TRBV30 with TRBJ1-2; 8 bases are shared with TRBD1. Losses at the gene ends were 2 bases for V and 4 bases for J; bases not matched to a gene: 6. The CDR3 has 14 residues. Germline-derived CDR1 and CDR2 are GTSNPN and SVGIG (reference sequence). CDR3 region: CAWSPDRGAYGYTF. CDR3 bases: TGTGCCTGGAGTCCCGACAGGGGTGCCTATGGCTACACCTTC.

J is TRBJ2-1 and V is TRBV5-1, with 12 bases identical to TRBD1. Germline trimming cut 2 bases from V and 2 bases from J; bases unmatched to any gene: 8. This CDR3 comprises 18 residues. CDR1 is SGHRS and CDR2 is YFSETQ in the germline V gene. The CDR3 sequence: CASSFLTGTGGPYNEQFF. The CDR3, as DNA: TGCGCCAGCAGCTTCCTTACCGGGACAGGGGGCCCCTACAATGAGCAGTTCTTC.

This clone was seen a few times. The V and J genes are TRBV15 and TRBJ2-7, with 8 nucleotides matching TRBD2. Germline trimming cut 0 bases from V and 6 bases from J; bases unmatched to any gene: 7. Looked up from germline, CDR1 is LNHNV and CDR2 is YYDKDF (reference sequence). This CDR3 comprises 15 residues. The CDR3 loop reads CATSREPSGLPEQYF. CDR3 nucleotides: TGTGCCACCAGCAGAGAGCCTAGCGGGCTACCCGAGCAGTACTTC.

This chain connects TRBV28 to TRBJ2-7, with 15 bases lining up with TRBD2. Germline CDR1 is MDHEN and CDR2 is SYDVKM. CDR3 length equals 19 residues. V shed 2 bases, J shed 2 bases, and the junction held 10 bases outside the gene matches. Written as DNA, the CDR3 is TGTGCCAGCAGTTTAAGTCTCCCGGGACTAGCGGGAGGAACCTACGAGCAGTACTTC. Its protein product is CASSLSLPGLAGGTYEQYF.

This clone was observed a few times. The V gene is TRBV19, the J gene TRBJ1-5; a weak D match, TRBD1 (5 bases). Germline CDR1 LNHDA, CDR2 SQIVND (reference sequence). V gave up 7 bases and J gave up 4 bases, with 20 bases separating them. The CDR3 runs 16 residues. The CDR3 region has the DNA TGTGCCAGTATAGGGGTAGGACGTATGGGGAATCAGCCCCAGCATTTT. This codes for CASIGVGRMGNQPQHF.

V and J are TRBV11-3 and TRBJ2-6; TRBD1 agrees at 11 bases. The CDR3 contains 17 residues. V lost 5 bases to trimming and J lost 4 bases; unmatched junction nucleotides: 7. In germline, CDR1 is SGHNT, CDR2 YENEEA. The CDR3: CASSPGQGASGANVLTF. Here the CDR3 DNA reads TGTGCCAGCAGCCCCGGACAGGGGGCGTCCGGGGCCAACGTCCTGACTTTC.

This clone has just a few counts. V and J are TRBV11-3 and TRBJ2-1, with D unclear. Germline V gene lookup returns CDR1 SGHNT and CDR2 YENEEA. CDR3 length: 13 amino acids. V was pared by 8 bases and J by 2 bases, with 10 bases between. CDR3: CASSSAAYNEQFF. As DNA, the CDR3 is TGTGCCAGCTCTAGTGCGGCCTACAATGAGCAGTTCTTC. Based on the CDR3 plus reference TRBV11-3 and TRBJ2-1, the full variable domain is EAGVVQSPRYKIIEKKQPVAFWCNPISGHNTLYWYLQNLGQGPELLIRYENEEAVDDSQLPKDRFSAERLKGVDSTLKIQPAELGDSAVYLCASSSAAYNEQFFGPGTRLTVL.

The CDR3 nucleotides are TGCGCCAGCAGCCAAGATTTAGCAGCTCCCTCGTCTTTCTTT. This gives the protein CASSQDLAAPSSFF. The J gene is TRBJ1-1, the V gene TRBV4-3; unclear D gene. Trimming cost V 0 bases and J 12 bases, with 17 bases left between them. The germline CDR1 and CDR2 sequences are LGHNA and YSLEER. The CDR3 is 14 residues long.

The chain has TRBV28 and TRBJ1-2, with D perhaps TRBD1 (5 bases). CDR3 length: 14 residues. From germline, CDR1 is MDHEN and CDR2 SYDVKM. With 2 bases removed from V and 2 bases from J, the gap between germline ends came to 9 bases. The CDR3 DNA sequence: TGTGCCAGCAGTTTACCAGGGCAGAACTATGGCTACACCTTC. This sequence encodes CASSLPGQNYGYTF.

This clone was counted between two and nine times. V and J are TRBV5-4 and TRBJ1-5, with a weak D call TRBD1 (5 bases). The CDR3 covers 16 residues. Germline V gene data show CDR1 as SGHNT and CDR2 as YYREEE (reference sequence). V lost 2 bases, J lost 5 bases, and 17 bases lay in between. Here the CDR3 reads CASSFSPGEWDQPQHF. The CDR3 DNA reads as TGTGCCAGCAGCTTCAGTCCGGGGGAATGGGATCAGCCCCAGCATTTT.

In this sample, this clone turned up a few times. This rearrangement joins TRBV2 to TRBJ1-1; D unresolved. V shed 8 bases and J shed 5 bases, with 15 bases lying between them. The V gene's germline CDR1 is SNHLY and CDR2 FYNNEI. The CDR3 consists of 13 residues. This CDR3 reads CASQAEEGTEAFF. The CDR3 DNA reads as TGTGCCAGCCAGGCGGAGGAGGGAACTGAAGCTTTCTTT.

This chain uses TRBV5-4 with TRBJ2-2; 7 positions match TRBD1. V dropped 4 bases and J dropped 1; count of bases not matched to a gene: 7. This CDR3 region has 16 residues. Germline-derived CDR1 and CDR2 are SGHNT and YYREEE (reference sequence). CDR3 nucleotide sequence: TGTGCCAGCAGCCACCAACAGGGGATGAACACCGGGGAGCTGTTTTTT. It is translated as CASSHQQGMNTGELFF.

The CDR3 DNA follows: TGCGCCAGCAGCTTCCCGGAGGCGGGGCGGACCGGGGAGCTGTTTTTT. As protein: CASSFPEAGRTGELFF. The chain is built from TRBV5-1 and TRBJ2-2; weak D call: TRBD2 (6 bases). The germline gives CDR1 SGHRS, CDR2 YFSETQ. V lost 2 bases and J lost 5, with 16 bases in between. The CDR3 totals 16 residues.

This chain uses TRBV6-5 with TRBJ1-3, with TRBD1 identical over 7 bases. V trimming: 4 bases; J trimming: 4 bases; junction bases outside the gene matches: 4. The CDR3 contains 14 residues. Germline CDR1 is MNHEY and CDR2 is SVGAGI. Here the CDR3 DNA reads TGTGCCAGCAGTTTCTCGGGACAGGGAAACACCATATATTTT. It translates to CASSFSGQGNTIYF.

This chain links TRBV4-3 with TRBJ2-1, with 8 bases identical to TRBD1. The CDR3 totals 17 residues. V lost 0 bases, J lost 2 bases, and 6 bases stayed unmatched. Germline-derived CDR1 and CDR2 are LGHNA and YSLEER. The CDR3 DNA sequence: TGCGCCAGCAGCCAAGATGATGTACAGGGGGCCTACAATGAGCAGTTCTTC. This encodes CASSQDDVQGAYNEQFF.

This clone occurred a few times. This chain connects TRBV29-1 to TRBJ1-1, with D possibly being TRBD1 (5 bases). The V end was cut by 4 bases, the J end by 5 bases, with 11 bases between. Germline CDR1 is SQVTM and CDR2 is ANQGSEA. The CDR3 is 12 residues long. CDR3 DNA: TGCAGCGTTGGAAGGGGAGGAACTGAAGCTTTCTTT. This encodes CSVGRGGTEAFF.

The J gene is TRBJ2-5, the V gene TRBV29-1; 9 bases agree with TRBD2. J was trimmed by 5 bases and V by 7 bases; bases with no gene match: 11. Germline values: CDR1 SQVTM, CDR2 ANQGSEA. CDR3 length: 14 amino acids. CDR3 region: CSAHTSGPRETQYF. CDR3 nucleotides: TGCAGCGCTCACACTAGCGGGCCAAGGGAGACCCAGTACTTC. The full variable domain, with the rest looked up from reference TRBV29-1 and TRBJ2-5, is SAVISQKPSRDICQRGTSLTIQCQVDSQVTMMFWYRQQPGQSLTLIATANQGSEATYESGFVIDKFPISRPNLTFSTLTVSNMSPEDSSIYLCSAHTSGPRETQYFGPGTRLLVL.

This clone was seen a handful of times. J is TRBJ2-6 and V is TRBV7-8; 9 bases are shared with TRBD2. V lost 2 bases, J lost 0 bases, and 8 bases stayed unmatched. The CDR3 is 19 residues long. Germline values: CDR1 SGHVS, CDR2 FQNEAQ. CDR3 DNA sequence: TGTGCCAGCAGCTTATGGAGGCTAGCGGGGTTCTCTGGGGCCAACGTCCTGACTTTC. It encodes CASSLWRLAGFSGANVLTF. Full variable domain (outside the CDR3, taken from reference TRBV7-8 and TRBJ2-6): GAGVSQSPRYKVAKRGQDVALRCDPISGHVSLFWYQQALGQGPEFLTYFQNEAQLDKSGLPSDRFFAERPEGSVSTLKIQRTQQEDSAVYLCASSLWRLAGFSGANVLTFGAGSRLTVL.